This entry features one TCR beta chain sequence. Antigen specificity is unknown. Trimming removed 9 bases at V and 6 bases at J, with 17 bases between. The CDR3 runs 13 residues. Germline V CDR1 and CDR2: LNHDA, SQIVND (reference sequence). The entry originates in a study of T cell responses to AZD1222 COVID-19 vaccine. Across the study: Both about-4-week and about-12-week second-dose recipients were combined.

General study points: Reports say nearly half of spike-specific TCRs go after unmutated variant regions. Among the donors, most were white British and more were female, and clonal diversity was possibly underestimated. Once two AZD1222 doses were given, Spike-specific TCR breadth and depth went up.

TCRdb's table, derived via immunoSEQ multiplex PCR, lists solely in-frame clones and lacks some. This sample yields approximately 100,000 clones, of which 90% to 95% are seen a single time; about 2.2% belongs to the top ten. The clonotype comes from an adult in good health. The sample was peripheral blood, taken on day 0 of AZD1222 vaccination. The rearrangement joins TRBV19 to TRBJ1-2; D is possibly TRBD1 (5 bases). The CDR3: CASALGLGHGYTF. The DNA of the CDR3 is TGTGCCAGCGCCTTGGGACTTGGCCATGGCTACACCTTC.